This T cell receptor (beta chain) was recorded in a study of T cell responses to AZD1222 COVID-19 vaccine. V lost 5 bases and J lost 5, with 21 bases in between. The germline gives CDR1 MNHEY, CDR2 SMNVEV (reference sequence). The CDR3 consists of 16 residues. The method was immunoSEQ multiplex PCR; TCRdb's version includes in-frame clones alone and lacks a portion of them. The sample contains 120,000 or so clones, 75% to 90% of which appear only once. This chain links TRBV27 with TRBJ1-2, with D possibly TRBD1 on 6 matching bases. This receptor was obtained from an adult in good health. The source was peripheral blood, collected on day 0 of AZD1222 vaccination. DNA of the CDR3: TGTGCCAGCAGTCCATATACAGGGAATATACGATATGGCTACACCTTC. Its protein is CASSPYTGNIRYGYTF.